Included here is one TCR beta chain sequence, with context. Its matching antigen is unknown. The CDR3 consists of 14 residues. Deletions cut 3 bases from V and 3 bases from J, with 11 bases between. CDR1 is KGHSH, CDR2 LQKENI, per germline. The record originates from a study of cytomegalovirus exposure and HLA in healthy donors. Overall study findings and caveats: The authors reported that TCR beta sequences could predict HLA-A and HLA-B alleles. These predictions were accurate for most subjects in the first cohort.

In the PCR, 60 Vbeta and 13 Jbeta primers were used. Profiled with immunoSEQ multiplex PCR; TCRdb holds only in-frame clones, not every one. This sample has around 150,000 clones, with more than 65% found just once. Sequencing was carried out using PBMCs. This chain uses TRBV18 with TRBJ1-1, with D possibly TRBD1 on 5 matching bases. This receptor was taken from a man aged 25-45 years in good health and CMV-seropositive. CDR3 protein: CASSPYSGDTEAFF. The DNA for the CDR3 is TGTGCCAGCTCACCCTATTCGGGGGACACTGAAGCTTTCTTT.